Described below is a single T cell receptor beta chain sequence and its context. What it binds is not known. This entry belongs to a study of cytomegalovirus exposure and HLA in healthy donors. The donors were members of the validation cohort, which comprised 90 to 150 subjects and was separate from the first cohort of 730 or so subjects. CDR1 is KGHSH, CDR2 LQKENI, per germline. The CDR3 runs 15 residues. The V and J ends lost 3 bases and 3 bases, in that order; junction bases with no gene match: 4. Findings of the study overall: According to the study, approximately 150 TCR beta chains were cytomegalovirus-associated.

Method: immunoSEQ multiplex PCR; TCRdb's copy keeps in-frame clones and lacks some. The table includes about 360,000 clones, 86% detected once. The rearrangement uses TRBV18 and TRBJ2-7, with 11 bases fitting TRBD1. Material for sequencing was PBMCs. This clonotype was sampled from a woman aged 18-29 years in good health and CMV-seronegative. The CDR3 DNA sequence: TGTGCCAGCTCACCGGGACAGGGGGAAAGCTACGAGCAGTACTTC. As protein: CASSPGQGESYEQYF.